This TCR beta chain was recorded in a study of T cells in Graves' hyperthyroidism and ophthalmopathy. Ten or more counts support this clonotype. It was RNA transcripts that yielded the amplified TCR beta CDR3 regions. TCR CDR3 underwent first-round RT-PCR with the HTBI primer set. TCRdb re-derived calls from the multiplex PCR reads in MiXCR, one entry per CDR3 protein. The table records about 550,000 distinct CDR3 sequences, roughly 20% of them present only once. The germline V gene encodes CDR1 MNHNS and CDR2 SASEGT. The V gene lost 3 bases and the J gene lost 1 base, with 9 bases spanning the gap. The CDR3 contains 14 residues.

This sequence joins TRBV6-1 and TRBJ1-1; TRBD1 is a possible D gene (5 bases). This TCR was sampled from a man between 18 and 35 years old with Graves' hyperthyroidism. Material for sequencing was blood. The CDR3 sequence is CASSDLGPNTEAFF. The CDR3 DNA is TGTGCCAGCAGTGACTTGGGGCCGAACACTGAAGCTTTCTTT.